The TCR beta chain under discussion was sequenced for a study of cytomegalovirus exposure and HLA in healthy donors. The CDR3 has 13 residues. The ends lost 8 bases at V and 5 bases at J; junction bases unmatched: 7. This clone appeared once. As yet, its antigen is unknown. Vbeta (60) and Jbeta (13) primers were used in the PCR. The repertoire was sequenced with immunoSEQ multiplex PCR; TCRdb's copy has only in-frame clones and lacks some. The sample yields some 83,000 clones, 65% to 75% seen once. General observations from the study: A few CMV-associated chains were confirmed in vitro to be specific for CMV antigens.

The clonotype comes from a man aged 60 to 69 in good health and CMV-seronegative. J is TRBJ2-5 and V is TRBV23-1; TRBD1 aligns across 8 bases. TRBV23-1 is an ORF; its function is uncertain. Sequenced material: PBMCs. CDR3 sequence: CASRQGLGETQYF. As DNA, the CDR3 is TGCGCCAGCCGACAGGGGCTTGGTGAGACCCAGTACTTC.